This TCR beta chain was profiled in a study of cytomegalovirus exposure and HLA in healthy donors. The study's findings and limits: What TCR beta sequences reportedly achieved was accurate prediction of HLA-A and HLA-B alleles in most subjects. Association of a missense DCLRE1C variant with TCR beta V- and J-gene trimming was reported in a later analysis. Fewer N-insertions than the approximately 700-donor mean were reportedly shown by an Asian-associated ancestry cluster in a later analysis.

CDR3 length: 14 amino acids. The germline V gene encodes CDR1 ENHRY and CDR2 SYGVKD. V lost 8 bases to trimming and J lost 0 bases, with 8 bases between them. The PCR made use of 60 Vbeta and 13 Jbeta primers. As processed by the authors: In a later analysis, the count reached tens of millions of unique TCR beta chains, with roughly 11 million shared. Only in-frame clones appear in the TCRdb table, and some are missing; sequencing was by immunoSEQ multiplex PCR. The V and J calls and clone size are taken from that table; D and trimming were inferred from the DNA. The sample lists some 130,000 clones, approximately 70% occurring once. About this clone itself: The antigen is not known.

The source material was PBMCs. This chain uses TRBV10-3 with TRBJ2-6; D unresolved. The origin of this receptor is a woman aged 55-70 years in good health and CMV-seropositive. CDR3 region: CAIPGSSGANVLTF. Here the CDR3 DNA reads TGTGCCATCCCAGGCAGCTCTGGGGCCAACGTCCTGACTTTC.